Only one count was recorded for the clone carrying this T cell receptor beta chain. The antigen remains unidentified. This record belongs to a study of T cell responses to AZD1222 COVID-19 vaccine. Only in-frame clones appear in the TCRdb table, and some are missing; sequencing was by immunoSEQ multiplex PCR. The table records some 96,000 clones, about 81% of them present only once. The CDR3 totals 15 residues. The V gene's germline CDR1 is MNHEY and CDR2 SVGAGI. V lost 7 bases, J lost 5 bases, and 13 bases stayed unmatched. Study results and limitations: Seropositive AZD1222 recipients at baseline numbered only five or six. Reportedly, nearly half the spike-specific TCRs target unmutated variant regions.

This clonotype originated in an adult who received the AZD1222 COVID-19 vaccine. The chain combines TRBV6-5 with TRBJ1-1, with TRBD1 matching over 7 bases. The sample in question was peripheral blood, obtained 28 days after the second AZD1222 dose. Here the CDR3 DNA reads TGTGCCAGCAATATATTGACAGGGTCGTTGACTGAAGCTTTCTTT. Translation gives CASNILTGSLTEAFF.